Shown below are 25 T cell receptor beta chains from a single sample sequenced in a study of cytomegalovirus exposure and HLA in healthy donors. PCR used 60 Vbeta primers and 13 Jbeta primers. Clones were sequenced by immunoSEQ multiplex PCR, and TCRdb holds only the in-frame ones, with some missing. The sample holds approximately 130,000 clones, 70% to 85% seen once. The material sequenced was PBMCs. Receptors originate from a man aged 18 to 29 in good health and CMV-seronegative.

The V gene is TRBV27, the J gene TRBJ1-2; 7 bases map to TRBD1. The CDR3 covers 16 residues. CDR1 and CDR2 (germline): MNHEY, SMNVEV (reference sequence). V shed 10 bases, J shed 6 bases, and the junction held 20 bases outside the gene matches. CDR3: CATRADGTARVNGYTF. As DNA, the CDR3 is TGTGCCACTCGAGCCGACGGGACAGCCAGGGTGAATGGCTACACCTTC.

The rearrangement uses TRBV11-3 and TRBJ2-5; a possible D gene is TRBD1 (6 bases). V was cut by 0 bases and J by 2 bases, with 10 bases left in between. This CDR3 spans 15 amino acids. From germline, CDR1 is SGHNT and CDR2 YENEEA. CDR3 in amino acids: CASSLDGTQQETQYF. CDR3 in DNA: TGTGCCAGCAGCTTAGATGGGACACAACAAGAGACCCAGTACTTC.

The J gene is TRBJ2-2, the V gene TRBV7-3, with TRBD2 matching 8 bases. The V gene end was trimmed by 5 bases and the J gene end by 8 bases; junction bases not matched to a gene: 13. CDR3 size: 16 residues. Germline CDR1 and CDR2: SGHTA and FQGTGA. Written as DNA, the CDR3 is TGTGCCAGCAGCCCCGGACTAGCTTCCATGGCTGGGGAGCTGTTTTTT. Its translation is CASSPGLASMAGELFF.

The genes are TRBV27 and TRBJ1-3; 9 nucleotides agree with TRBD1. J was trimmed by 4 bases and V by 4 bases; bases with no gene match: 5. Germline lookup yields CDR1 MNHEY and CDR2 SMNVEV (reference sequence). The CDR3 sequence is 15 residues long. This chain's CDR3 is CASSSFGTGGNTIYF. The DNA for the CDR3 is TGTGCCAGCAGTTCCTTCGGGACAGGGGGAAACACCATATATTTT.

The chain links TRBV19 to TRBJ2-1; TRBD2 matches 8 bases. The CDR3 is made up of 13 amino acids. Per the germline V gene, CDR1 is LNHDA and CDR2 is SQIVND (reference sequence). Unmatched junction bases numbered 5, after V lost 4 bases and J lost 9 bases. The CDR3 reads CASSTGTRPEQFF. The CDR3 region has the DNA TGTGCCAGTAGTACCGGGACTAGACCTGAGCAGTTCTTC.

This clone was detected once. The chain couples TRBV6-6 to TRBJ1-2; D unresolved. V lost 5 bases to trimming and J lost 2 bases, with 9 bases between them. This CDR3 contains 13 residues. Per germline, CDR1 MNHNY and CDR2 SVGAGI (reference sequence). CDR3: CASSGEMNYGYTF. The CDR3 coding sequence is TGTGCCAGCAGTGGGGAGATGAACTATGGCTACACCTTC.

J is TRBJ2-2 and V is TRBV11-2; 7 bases agree with TRBD1. Germline V CDR1 and CDR2: SGHAT, FQNNGV. The CDR3 covers 16 residues. The V and J ends lost 5 bases and 4 bases, in that order; junction bases with no gene match: 10. CDR3 sequence (DNA): TGTGCCAGCAGCCCCCCGCGAGGGGGCCCCACCGGGGAGCTGTTTTTT. Amino acid sequence: CASSPPRGGPTGELFF.

The chain joins TRBV9 to TRBJ2-4; 7 positions match TRBD1. Germline-derived CDR1 and CDR2 are SGDLS and YYNGEE. There are 16 residues in the CDR3. Trimming took 1 base from V and 2 from J; bases not matched to a gene: 6. The CDR3 sequence: CASSVWDSGPKNIQYF. CDR3 sequence (DNA): TGTGCCAGCAGCGTATGGGACAGTGGGCCCAAAAACATTCAGTACTTC.

The chain links TRBV11-2 to TRBJ2-5; TRBD2 matches 7 bases. The CDR3 runs to 16 residues. Germline CDR1 is SGHAT and CDR2 is FQNNGV. V lost 5 bases, J lost 2 bases, and 11 bases stayed unmatched. CDR3 loop: CASSHYGTTHQETQYF. CDR3 in DNA: TGTGCCAGCAGCCACTACGGGACTACCCATCAAGAGACCCAGTACTTC.

In nucleotides, the CDR3 is TGTGCCAGTAGTATAGCCGGGGTCACTGAAGCTTTCTTT. It yields the protein CASSIAGVTEAFF. J is TRBJ1-1 and V is TRBV19; D gene ambiguous. The CDR3 covers 13 residues. Trimming left V 1 base short and J 4 bases short, with 7 bases between. Germline CDR1 LNHDA, CDR2 SQIVND (reference sequence).

This chain links TRBV5-1 with TRBJ2-7, with TRBD1 identical over 9 bases. Germline-derived CDR1 and CDR2 are SGHRS and YFSETQ. The CDR3 covers 14 residues. V lost 4 bases and J lost 4; bases outside the gene matches: 6. The chain's CDR3 is CASSPGQGAYEQYF. CDR3 DNA: TGCGCCAGCAGCCCGGGACAGGGAGCTTACGAGCAGTACTTC.

The V gene is TRBV30, the J gene TRBJ1-6, with D unclear. Trimming took off 0 bases at V and 5 bases at J, with 11 bases between the two ends. The CDR3 extends over 15 amino acids. CDR1 and CDR2 from the germline V gene are GTSNPN and SVGIG (reference sequence). The CDR3 protein is CAWSVLKPDNSPLHF. In DNA form, the CDR3 reads TGTGCCTGGAGTGTCCTCAAGCCCGATAATTCACCCCTCCACTTT.

This chain joins TRBV9 and TRBJ2-5; tentatively, D is TRBD1 (6 bases). This CDR3 has 14 residues. Trimming stripped 0 bases from V and 5 bases from J, with 11 bases between. Germline CDR1 SGDLS, CDR2 YYNGEE. This CDR3 reads CASSVGLQGETQYF. The CDR3 DNA reads TGTGCCAGCAGCGTAGGGCTCCAGGGGGAGACCCAGTACTTC.

The rearrangement joins TRBV10-1 to TRBJ1-2; D remains ambiguous. Between the trimmed V and J ends, which lost 0 bases and 2 bases, there was a span of 13 bases. The CDR3 consists of 16 residues. Germline CDR1 is WNHNN and CDR2 is SYGVQD (reference sequence). The CDR3 here is CASSESNGRLNYGYTF. The CDR3 nucleotides read TGCGCCAGCAGTGAGTCCAACGGTCGCCTCAACTATGGCTACACCTTC.

The chain joins TRBV6-4 to TRBJ2-2; 7 bases are a match to TRBD2. The J segment lost 4 bases and the V segment lost 0 bases, leaving 2 bases of the junction unmatched. The CDR3 is 15 residues long. CDR1 is MRHNA, CDR2 SNTAGT, per germline. CDR3: CASSDSAGSTGELFF. The CDR3, as DNA: TGTGCCAGCAGTGACTCAGCGGGGAGCACCGGGGAGCTGTTTTTT.

V is TRBV2 and J is TRBJ2-3; weak D call: TRBD2 (6 bases). The CDR3 spans 12 residues. The V end was cut by 7 bases, the J end by 4 bases, with 9 bases between. Germline CDR1 and CDR2: SNHLY and FYNNEI. The CDR3 nucleotides read TGTGCCAGCATCTGGGACTCAGATACGCAGTATTTT. The encoded protein is CASIWDSDTQYF.

V gene TRBV5-6 combines with J gene TRBJ2-5; the D is unclear. CDR3 size: 14 residues. The germline gives CDR1 SGHDT, CDR2 YYEEEE. V lost 4 bases, J lost 4 bases, and 14 bases lay in between. In nucleotides, the CDR3 is TGTGCCAGCAGCAAAACAGCTACTTTAGAGACCCAGTACTTC. This translates into CASSKTATLETQYF.

The genes are TRBV2 and TRBJ1-2; TRBD1 is a possible D gene (5 bases). Between the trimmed V and J ends, which lost 2 bases and 4 bases, there was a span of 11 bases. The CDR3 has 14 residues. Germline V gene sequence: CDR1 SNHLY, CDR2 FYNNEI. The CDR3 protein is CASSEPPRAYGYTF. CDR3 coding DNA: TGTGCCAGCAGTGAACCTCCCAGGGCCTATGGCTACACCTTC.

This chain uses TRBV6-5 with TRBJ1-1, with D maybe TRBD1 (5 bases). CDR1 is MNHEY, CDR2 SVGAGI, per germline. The germline V and J ends were trimmed by 6 bases and 1 base, with 12 bases remaining between them. The CDR3 extends over 14 amino acids. The CDR3 DNA reads as TGTGCCAGCAGCAACCTCAGGGAGAACACTGAAGCTTTCTTT. It encodes CASSNLRENTEAFF.

CDR3 sequence reads: CASSSPLDYTYGYTF. Written as DNA, the CDR3 is TGTGCCAGCAGCTCCCCCCTGGACTACACCTATGGCTACACCTTC. The chain joins TRBV7-2 to TRBJ1-2; D uncertain. Trimming stripped 4 bases from V and 4 bases from J, with 16 bases between. CDR1 is SGHTA and CDR2 is FQGNSA in the germline V gene. The CDR3 has 15 amino acids.

This sequence joins TRBV7-2 and TRBJ2-3; possibly TRBD2 for D (6 bases). V was cut by 2 bases and J by 0 bases, with 9 bases left in between. The CDR3 extends over 15 amino acids. Germline V lookup: CDR1 SGHTA, CDR2 FQGNSA. This CDR3 is CASSLKGTSTDTQYF. CDR3 DNA: TGTGCCAGCAGCTTAAAGGGGACTAGCACAGATACGCAGTATTTT.

The V call is TRBV19, the J call TRBJ2-5; 7 nucleotides agree with TRBD1. Trimming removed 0 bases from V and 4 bases from J; junction bases left unmatched: 8. This CDR3 region has 16 residues. CDR1 and CDR2 from the germline V gene are LNHDA and SQIVND (reference sequence). The CDR3 loop reads CASSIELVTGIETQYF. The CDR3 DNA follows: TGTGCCAGTAGTATAGAGTTGGTGACAGGGATAGAGACCCAGTACTTC.

The chain is built from TRBV9 and TRBJ1-3, with a tentative D call TRBD1 (5 bases). The CDR3 has 14 amino acids. Germline CDR1 and CDR2: SGDLS and YYNGEE. With 3 bases removed from V and 4 bases from J, the gap between germline ends came to 11 bases. The CDR3 DNA reads as TGTGCCAGCAGCGGCTACGGGGGAGGAAACACCATATATTTT. Protein product: CASSGYGGGNTIYF.

This clone showed up just a few times. The V call is TRBV5-6, the J call TRBJ1-3; 8 bases map to TRBD1. Germline trimming cut 0 bases from V and 4 bases from J; bases unmatched to any gene: 12. Germline V lookup: CDR1 SGHDT, CDR2 YYEEEE. The CDR3 consists of 18 residues. CDR3 DNA sequence: TGTGCCAGCAGCTTGGGACCCGGACAGGGAAAGGGGGGAAACACCATATATTTT. Residues: CASSLGPGQGKGGNTIYF.

The gene calls are TRBV7-2 and TRBJ2-7, with 13 bases lining up with TRBD2. The J segment lost 5 bases and the V segment lost 5 bases, leaving 3 bases of the junction unmatched. The CDR3 loop spans 14 amino acids. From germline, CDR1 is SGHTA and CDR2 FQGNSA. CDR3: CASSRLAGGNEQYF. CDR3 in DNA: TGTGCCAGCAGCCGACTAGCGGGGGGAAACGAGCAGTACTTC.